This TCR beta chain emerged from a study of T-cell reconstitution after alpha-beta-depleted transplantation in children. Study-level points and caveats: Reported findings indicate that, about two months after transplant, alpha-beta T cells came from several hundred expanded clones, which were derived from non-depleted graft cells. Several patients had high TCRbeta diversity at day 60; it came from surviving recipient T cells and thymic progenitors. One year post-transplant, T-cell counts and diversity were largely derived from T cells produced anew.

TCRbeta library construction was performed incorporating unique molecular identifiers. TCRdb processed the PCR reads anew with MiXCR; each CDR3 protein has one entry. The repertoire holds about 150,000 distinct CDR3 sequences, around 10% seen once, with 13% in the top ten. Between the trimmed V and J ends, which lost 6 bases and 8 bases, there was a span of 10 bases. The length of the CDR3 is 10 residues. From germline, CDR1 is DFQATT and CDR2 SNEGSKA (reference sequence). On this clonotype: The antigen is not known.

V gene TRBV20-1 combines with J gene TRBJ2-5; no firm D call. The TCR comes from a boy between 2 and 10 years old with acute myeloid leukemia, due to receive a stem cell transplant. This sample comprised PBMCs, obtained before TCRalphabeta/CD19-depleted stem cell transplant. The CDR3 reads CSAQIDTQYF. The CDR3 region has the DNA TGCAGTGCCCAGATAGACACCCAGTACTTC.